This T cell receptor (beta chain) comes out of a study of cytomegalovirus exposure and HLA in healthy donors. Study-wide context: A prior analysis found more than 90 million unique TCR beta sequences from 150 million to 200 million T cells. Findings and limits, study-wide: Earlier findings revealed that most TCR beta V segments proved productive either about 87% or about 30% of the time. Beyond CMV serostatus, there was no information to go on about immune exposure.

This clone was detected only a few times. Antigen: not known. With 60 Vbeta and 13 Jbeta primers, the PCR was carried out. Profiled with immunoSEQ multiplex PCR; TCRdb holds only in-frame clones, not every one. The sample lists around 130,000 clones; just over 75% were seen once. The V segment lost 11 bases and the J segment 7 bases; nucleotides outside the gene matches: 11. The CDR3 contains 13 residues. Germline CDR1 reads MNHNS; CDR2 reads SASEGT. This clonotype originated in a woman in her forties or fifties in good health and CMV-seronegative. Input material: PBMCs. The chain has TRBV6-1 and TRBJ1-5, with 7 bases lining up with TRBD1. In DNA, the CDR3 is TGTGCCGGCAACAGGGGCCGAGGGCAGCCCCAGCATTTT. Translation gives CAGNRGRGQPQHF.